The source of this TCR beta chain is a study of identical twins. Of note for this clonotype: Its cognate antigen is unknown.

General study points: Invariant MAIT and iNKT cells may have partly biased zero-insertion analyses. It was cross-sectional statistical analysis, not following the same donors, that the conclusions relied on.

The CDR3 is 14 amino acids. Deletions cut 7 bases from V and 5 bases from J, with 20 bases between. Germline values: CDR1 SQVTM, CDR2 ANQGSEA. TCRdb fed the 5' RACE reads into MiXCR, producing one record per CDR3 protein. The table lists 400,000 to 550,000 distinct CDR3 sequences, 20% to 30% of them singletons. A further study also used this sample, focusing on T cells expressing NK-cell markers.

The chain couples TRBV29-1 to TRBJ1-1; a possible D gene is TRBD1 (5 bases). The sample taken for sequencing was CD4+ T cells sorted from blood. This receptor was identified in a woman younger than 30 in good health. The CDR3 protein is CSGGPGSRGTEAFF. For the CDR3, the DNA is TGCAGCGGGGGTCCCGGCTCCCGGGGGACTGAAGCTTTCTTT.